These 12 T cell receptor beta chains were sequenced from one sample in a study of T cell repertoires in cytomegalovirus infection (dated by TCRdb to between 2017 and 2020). Antigen specificity for these receptors is unknown. This specimen's treatment or condition label, interpreted: in vitro stimulation with specific CMV peptide epitopes to enrich CMV-specific T cells. Sequencing used an Illumina HiSeq 1500. TCRdb itself trimmed the public reads at Q25 with fastp, ran MiXCR and retained productive beta chains. Each entry merges the rows of one CDR3 protein and shows their most common DNA and genes. The sample data list about 890,000 distinct CDR3 sequences, and around 31% of these were observed just once. The top ten constitute around 15% of the sample. Material: cultured CD8+ T cells from PBMCs, obtained from culture after CMV antigen stimulation. All receptors come from a human donor in good health (CMV status not recorded). Some clones in this sample may be carry-over from other donors' samples.

The CDR3 DNA follows: TGTGCCAGTACAGCAAGCCGCGCGGAGCAGTACTTC. Its protein product is CASTASRAEQYF. The rearrangement joins TRBV6-2 or TRBV6-3 to TRBJ2-7, with no clear D. V lost 9 bases and J lost 7, with 16 bases in between. The length of the CDR3 is 12 residues. Germline lookup yields CDR1 MNHEY and CDR2 SVGEGT.

The table lists this clonotype with a few counts. The chain has TRBV27 and TRBJ2-7, with D possibly matching TRBD1 (6 bases). Trimming shortened V by 5 bases and J by 6 bases, and 11 bases separated the two germline ends. The germline CDR1 and CDR2 sequences are MNHEY and SMNVEV (reference sequence). The CDR3 is 12 amino acids. CDR3 in amino acids: CASSATGTEQYF. As DNA, the CDR3 is TGTGCCAGCAGTGCCACAGGGACCGAGCAGTACTTC.

In this sample, this clonotype turned up a few times. For the CDR3, the DNA is TGTGCCAGCAGTGATGGGCGGACAGGGATGAACACTGAAGCTTTCTTT. Translating it yields CASSDGRTGMNTEAFF. The chain has TRBV2 and TRBJ1-1; TRBD1 aligns across 8 bases. V lost 3 bases and J lost 0; bases outside the gene matches: 6. Germline V CDR1 and CDR2: SNHLY, FYNNEI. This CDR3 comprises 16 residues.

The V and J genes are TRBV10-2 and TRBJ1-2; D remains ambiguous. With 2 bases removed from V and 1 base from J, the gap between germline ends came to 8 bases. Per the germline V gene, CDR1 is WSHSY and CDR2 is SAAADI. CDR3 length: 14 residues. The DNA of the CDR3 is TGCGCCAGCAGTGAGGCACCGAGTAACTATGGCTACACCTTC. This encodes CASSEAPSNYGYTF.

The V call is TRBV5-5, the J call TRBJ2-7; no definite D call. In germline, CDR1 is SGHKS, CDR2 YYEKEE (reference sequence). V shed 3 bases and J shed 7 bases, with 11 bases lying between them. The CDR3 extends over 12 amino acids. The CDR3 is CASSWTGLEQYF. CDR3 in DNA: TGTGCCAGCAGCTGGACCGGGTTAGAGCAGTACTTC.

The chain carries TRBV11-1 and TRBJ1-1; D is undetermined. This CDR3 comprises 13 residues. Germline-derived CDR1 and CDR2 are SGHAT and FQDESV (reference sequence). Trimming left V 3 bases short and J 3 bases short, with 8 bases between. The CDR3 DNA sequence: TGTGCCAGCAGCTTTTGGGCGGACACTGAAGCTTTCTTT. Its translation is CASSFWADTEAFF.

In this sample, this clonotype turned up many times. The CDR3 nucleotides read TGTGCCAGCAGCTCCCATCCCGGGGAGCTGTTTTTT. Residues: CASSSHPGELFF. The chain carries TRBV7-3 and TRBJ2-2; D ambiguous. CDR3 length: 12 residues. CDR1 SGHTA and CDR2 FQGTGA come from the germline V gene. V lost 4 bases to trimming and J lost 6 bases, with 6 bases between them.

The V gene is TRBV28, the J gene TRBJ2-1; no definite D call. V dropped 7 bases and J dropped 5 bases, with 12 bases sitting between them. The CDR3 loop spans 13 amino acids. The germline V gene has CDR1 MDHEN and CDR2 SYDVKM. The CDR3 DNA reads TGTGCCAGCACCATAGTAGGAGACAATGAGCAGTTCTTC. Translating it yields CASTIVGDNEQFF. Drawing the rest from reference TRBV28 and TRBJ2-1, the complete variable domain is DVKVTQSSRYLVKRTGEKVFLECVQDMDHENMFWYRQDPGLGLRLIYFSYDVKMKEKGDIPEGYSVSREKKERFSLILESASTNQTSMYLCASTIVGDNEQFFGPGTRLTVL.

V is TRBV6-2 or TRBV6-3 and J is TRBJ2-7, with D unclear. Germline loops: CDR1 MNHEY, CDR2 SVGEGT. CDR3 length: 12 amino acids. V gave up 0 bases and J gave up 7 bases, with 7 bases separating them. The CDR3 sequence is CASSYSIEEQYF. CDR3 nucleotide sequence: TGTGCCAGCAGTTACTCTATCGAAGAGCAGTACTTC.

This clonotype turned up a few times. The chain links TRBV7-8 to TRBJ2-7, with a possible D match to TRBD1 (6 bases). The V end was cut by 7 bases, the J end by 5 bases, with 15 bases between. The CDR3 is 13 residues long. Germline CDR1 and CDR2: SGHVS and FQNEAQ. The CDR3 DNA is TGTGCCAGCAACGAGGGGGTACTGGACGAGCAGTACTTC. Its protein is CASNEGVLDEQYF.

The J gene is TRBJ2-1, the V gene TRBV27; D possibly matches TRBD1 or TRBD2 (6 bases each). The germline V and J ends were trimmed by 4 bases and 5 bases, with 18 bases remaining between them. The CDR3 is 16 amino acids. The germline gives CDR1 MNHEY, CDR2 SMNVEV (reference sequence). The CDR3 region is CASSSPRGPSHNEQFF. The CDR3, as DNA: TGTGCCAGCAGTTCCCCCCGGGGGCCCTCTCACAATGAGCAGTTCTTC.

The CDR3 here is CASSYDSAYNEQFF. CDR3 nucleotides: TGTGCCAGCAGTTACGATAGTGCCTACAATGAGCAGTTCTTC. The chain couples TRBV6-2 or TRBV6-3 to TRBJ2-1; the D is unclear. This CDR3 is built from 14 residues. Germline V lookup: CDR1 MNHEY, CDR2 SVGEGT. V was pared by 2 bases and J by 2 bases, with 7 bases between.